The 9 T cell receptor beta chains below all came from one sample that was sequenced in a study of blood T cells in healthy people across ages. Primers used in a second PCR of roughly 7 to 12 cycles were a sample-barcoded 5' primer and a J-beta primer mix. A single record per CDR3 protein comes from TCRdb applying MiXCR to the 5' RACE reads. This sample carries 800,000 to 1,300,000 distinct CDR3 sequences, almost 25% of them seen once, and the ten largest clones take about 0.72%. This same sample was also taken into another study, of T cells of mothers and their children.

Material: blood. The receptor set was obtained from a girl aged 2 to 9 in good health.

The chain couples TRBV6-6 to TRBJ1-4; 9 bases agree with TRBD1. Trimming cost V 8 bases and J 11 bases; bases outside gene matches: 6. CDR3 length equals 12 residues. CDR1 and CDR2 (germline): MNHNY, SVGAGI (reference sequence). The chain's CDR3 is CASGMTGGKLFF. In DNA form, the CDR3 reads TGTGCCAGCGGGATGACAGGGGGGAAACTGTTTTTT.

The chain links TRBV7-9 to TRBJ2-6; possible D gene TRBD1, 5 bases. The CDR3 totals 16 residues. Between the trimmed V and J ends, which lost 5 bases and 0 bases, there was a span of 11 bases. Germline V lookup: CDR1 SEHNR, CDR2 FQNEAQ (reference sequence). Here the CDR3 reads CASSLYRSSGANVLTF. The CDR3 DNA sequence: TGTGCCAGCAGCCTATACAGGAGCTCTGGGGCCAACGTCCTGACTTTC.

The chain couples TRBV11-2 to TRBJ2-5, with D tentatively TRBD1 or TRBD2 (5 bases each). The J call may be incorrect, as the DNA end agrees better with TRBJ2-7. The CDR3 has 15 amino acids. Looked up from germline, CDR1 is SGHAT and CDR2 is FQNNGV. The CDR3 sequence: CASSLVLGEGGEQYF. CDR3 bases: TGTGCCAGCAGCTTGGTATTGGGGGAAGGAGGCGAGCAGTACTTC.

The V gene is TRBV7-2, the J gene TRBJ1-1; D is ambiguous. V was trimmed by 3 bases and J by 3 bases, leaving 11 bases between them. The CDR3 length is 14 residues. Germline V gene sequence: CDR1 SGHTA, CDR2 FQGNSA. The CDR3 protein is CASSFGNTYTEAFF. The CDR3 region has the DNA TGTGCCAGCAGCTTTGGGAACACCTACACTGAAGCTTTCTTT.

This clonotype turned up a few times. This chain uses TRBV27 with TRBJ1-4, with TRBD1 as a possible D gene (6 bases). The CDR3 is 16 amino acids. The V gene lost 3 bases and the J gene lost 1 base, with 12 bases spanning the gap. Looked up from germline, CDR1 is MNHEY and CDR2 is SMNVEV (reference sequence). CDR3 bases: TGTGCCAGCAGTTTCTTGGGGGGCGGAACTAATGAAAAACTGTTTTTT. This sequence encodes CASSFLGGGTNEKLFF.

There are a few counts of this clonotype. This chain joins TRBV2 and TRBJ2-3; TRBD1 might be the D (5 bases). Germline V gene data show CDR1 as SNHLY and CDR2 as FYNNEI. V was clipped by 3 bases and J by 5 bases, with 6 bases between them. This CDR3 is built from 12 residues. The CDR3 reads CASSDQGDTQYF. For the CDR3, the DNA is TGTGCCAGCAGTGATCAGGGAGATACGCAGTATTTT.

The chain couples TRBV18 to TRBJ2-5, with D uncertain. Germline assignment: CDR1 KGHSH and CDR2 LQKENI. V lost 1 base and J 2 bases, leaving 11 bases between the germline ends. There are 15 residues in the CDR3. This chain's CDR3 is CASSPHFGSQETQYF. For the CDR3, the DNA is TGTGCCAGCTCACCACACTTCGGAAGTCAAGAGACCCAGTACTTC.

The chain combines TRBV5-6 with TRBJ2-1, with unresolved D. The CDR3 loop spans 14 amino acids. With 1 base removed from V and 3 bases from J, the gap between germline ends came to 8 bases. Per the germline V gene, CDR1 is SGHDT and CDR2 is YYEEEE. The CDR3 is CASSLSLIYNEQFF. CDR3 in DNA: TGTGCCAGCAGCTTGTCCCTAATCTACAATGAGCAGTTCTTC.

The genes are TRBV4-3 and TRBJ2-5, with 10 bases that match TRBD1. The J call is in doubt because the DNA end fits TRBJ2-1 better. Germline CDR1 reads LGHNA; CDR2 reads YSLEER. This CDR3 contains 16 residues. The CDR3 is CASSVSGQGFFNEQFF. Written as DNA, the CDR3 is TGCGCCAGCAGTGTCTCGGGACAGGGGTTTTTTAATGAGCAGTTCTTC.